Listed below are T cell receptor beta chains from one sample, sequenced in a study of T cell responses to AZD1222 COVID-19 vaccine. TCRdb's copy holds only in-frame clones and misses some; the assay was immunoSEQ multiplex PCR. The table lists 140,000 or so clones, approximately 91% of them singletons. The source was peripheral blood, collected 28 days after the second dose of the MenACWY control vaccine. Receptor source: an adult who received the MenACWY meningococcal vaccine as a control. CDR3s include the opening cysteine and the closing phenylalanine or tryptophan. Each record gives: V gene, J gene, clone size, D gene, CDR3 protein, CDR3 DNA. D genes are given only for firm matches. Size values are once, few and many counts, or a class for expanded clones, and some rows have none.

TRBV10-2	TRBJ1-6	-	-	CASSEWENSPLHF	TGCGCCAGCAGTGAGTGGGAGAATTCACCCCTCCACTTT
TRBV6-2/TRBV6-3	TRBJ2-5	few	TRBD1	CASSQFTGTGTQYF	TGTGCCAGCAGTCAATTCACGGGGACAGGGACCCAGTACTTC
TRBV7-3	TRBJ2-7	-	-	CASSLFRGEQYF	TGTGCCAGCAGCTTATTTCGGGGAGAGCAGTACTTC
TRBV4-1	TRBJ1-5	many	-	CASSHLGGPQHF	TGCGCCAGCAGCCACCTCGGGGGGCCTCAGCATTTT
TRBV6-5	TRBJ1-2	-	-	CASSYLSGVDGYTF	TGTGCCAGCAGTTACCTTTCAGGGGTGGATGGCTACACCTTC
TRBV11-2	TRBJ1-5	-	-	CATSVDGSNQPQHF	TGTGCCACTTCGGTAGACGGAAGCAATCAGCCCCAGCATTTT
TRBV4-1	TRBJ2-7	-	-	CASSQGGGRSYEQYF	TGCGCCAGCAGCCAAGGTGGGGGCAGATCCTACGAGCAGTACTTC
TRBV6-1	TRBJ1-2	once	TRBD1	CASSGLRGQYLSYGYTF	TGTGCCAGCAGTGGGCTACGGGGACAGTACTTAAGCTATGGCTACACCTTC
TRBV27	TRBJ1-3	-	TRBD1	CASRRQGVDGNTIYF	TGTGCCAGCAGACGACAGGGGGTTGATGGAAACACCATATATTTT
TRBV2	TRBJ1-1	-	-	CASSQAFLDRPEAFF	TGTGCCAGCAGCCAAGCGTTTTTGGATAGGCCTGAAGCTTTCTTT
TRBV28	TRBJ1-1	-	-	CASGWDTLNTEAFF	TGTGCCAGCGGGTGGGACACTTTGAACACTGAAGCTTTCTTT
TRBV6-1	TRBJ2-3	-	-	CASSEWEGAVGTDTQYF	TGTGCCAGCAGTGAATGGGAGGGGGCGGTGGGCACAGATACGCAGTATTTT
TRBV6-1	TRBJ1-2	-	-	CASSDLSRTYGYTF	TGTGCCAGCAGTGATCTGTCCAGGACCTATGGCTACACCTTC
TRBV6-1	TRBJ1-2	-	-	CASSDRVWAYGYTF	TGTGCCAGCAGTGACAGGGTGTGGGCCTATGGCTACACCTTC
TRBV10-1	TRBJ1-1	once	-	CASSDQTAMNTEAFF	TGCGCCAGCAGTGACCAGACAGCTATGAACACTGAAGCTTTCTTT
TRBV6-2/TRBV6-3	TRBJ2-1	-	TRBD2	CASSSAGGRDEQFF	TGTGCCAGCAGTTCAGCGGGGGGGCGCGATGAGCAGTTCTTC
TRBV11-3	TRBJ2-5	few	TRBD2	CASSLAERGDGETQYF	TGTGCCAGCAGCTTAGCCGAGCGGGGGGATGGGGAGACCCAGTACTTC
TRBV4-3	TRBJ2-1	-	TRBD2	CASSSSAGGDYNEQFF	TGCGCCAGCAGTTCTTCCGCGGGAGGGGATTACAATGAGCAGTTCTTC
TRBV5-1	TRBJ1-4	few	-	CASSLAIARRGETGTHNEKLFF	TGCGCCAGCAGCTTGGCCATTGCGCGGAGGGGGGAGACCGGGACACATAATGAAAAACTGTTTTTT
TRBV7-2	TRBJ2-3	-	TRBD2	CASSSGLAGGKDTQYF	TGTGCCAGCAGCTCGGGACTAGCGGGAGGCAAAGATACGCAGTATTTT
TRBV5-1	TRBJ1-3	-	-	CASSLAVTAAGNTIYF	TGCGCCAGCAGCTTGGCGGTTACAGCCGCTGGAAACACCATATATTTT
TRBV27	TRBJ2-5	-	TRBD1	CASSLSGQGRKTQYF	TGTGCCAGCAGTTTATCCGGACAGGGGAGGAAGACCCAGTACTTC
TRBV7-2	TRBJ2-6	once	TRBD1	CASSSRTGGGANVLTF	TGTGCCAGCAGCTCTCGGACAGGGGGAGGGGCCAACGTCCTGACTTTC
TRBV10-3	TRBJ1-3	-	-	CAIRRTDSGNTIYF	TGTGCCATCAGGAGGACAGACTCTGGAAACACCATATATTTT